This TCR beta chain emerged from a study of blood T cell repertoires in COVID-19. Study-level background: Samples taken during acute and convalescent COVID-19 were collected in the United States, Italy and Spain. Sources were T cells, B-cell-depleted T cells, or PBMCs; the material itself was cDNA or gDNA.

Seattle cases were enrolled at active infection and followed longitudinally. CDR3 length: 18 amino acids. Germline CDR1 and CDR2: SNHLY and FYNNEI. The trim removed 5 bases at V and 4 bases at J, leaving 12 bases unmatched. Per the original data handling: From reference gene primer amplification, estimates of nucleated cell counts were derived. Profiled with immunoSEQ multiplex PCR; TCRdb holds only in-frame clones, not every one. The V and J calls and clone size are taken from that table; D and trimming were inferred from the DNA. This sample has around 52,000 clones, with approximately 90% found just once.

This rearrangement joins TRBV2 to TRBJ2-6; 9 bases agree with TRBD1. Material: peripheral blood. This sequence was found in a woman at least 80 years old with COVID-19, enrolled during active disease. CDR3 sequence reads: CASSPFGQGREGANVLTF. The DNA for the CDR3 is TGTGCCAGCAGTCCATTCGGACAGGGGAGAGAAGGGGCCAACGTCCTGACTTTC.